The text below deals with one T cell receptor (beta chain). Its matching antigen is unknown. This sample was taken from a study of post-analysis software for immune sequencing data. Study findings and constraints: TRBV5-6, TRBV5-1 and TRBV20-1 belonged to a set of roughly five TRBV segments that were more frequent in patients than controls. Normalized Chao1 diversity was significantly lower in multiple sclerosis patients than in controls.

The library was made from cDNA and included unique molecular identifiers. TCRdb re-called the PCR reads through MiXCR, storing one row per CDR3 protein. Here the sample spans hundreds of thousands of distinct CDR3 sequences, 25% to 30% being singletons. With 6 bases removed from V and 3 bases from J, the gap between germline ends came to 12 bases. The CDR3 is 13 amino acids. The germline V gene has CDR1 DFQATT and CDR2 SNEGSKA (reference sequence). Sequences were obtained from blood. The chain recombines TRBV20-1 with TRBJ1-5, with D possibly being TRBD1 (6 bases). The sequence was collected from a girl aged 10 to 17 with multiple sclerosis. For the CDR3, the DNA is TGCAGTGCGAATACAGGGTCCAATCAGCCCCAGCATTTT. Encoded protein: CSANTGSNQPQHF.